These 21 T cell receptor beta chains came from one sample sequenced in a study of blood T cells in healthy people across ages. A J-beta primer mix and a sample-barcoded 5' primer were used in a second PCR of about 7 to 12 cycles. TCRdb redid the calling of the 5' RACE reads with MiXCR, one entry per CDR3 protein. In the table there are fewer than 600,000 distinct CDR3 sequences, about 26% of which are singletons. This sample also belongs to another study, concerning T cells of mothers and their children.

Input material: blood. The receptor source for this set is a boy aged 2 to 10 in good health.

The chain is built from TRBV29-1 and TRBJ2-7, with TRBD2 matching over 10 bases. The germline CDR1 and CDR2 sequences are SQVTM and ANQGSEA. J was trimmed by 7 bases and V by 2 bases; bases with no gene match: 20. CDR3 size: 18 residues. CDR3 sequence: CSVEQWASGSTGGLEQYF. DNA of the CDR3: TGCAGCGTTGAACAATGGGCTAGCGGGAGCACAGGAGGGCTGGAGCAGTACTTC.

This clonotype was recorded at least ten times. The chain uses TRBV6-1 and TRBJ2-2; D is unclear. V was cut by 3 bases and J by 1 base, with 9 bases left in between. Per germline, CDR1 MNHNS and CDR2 SASEGT. The CDR3 is 15 residues long. CDR3 residues: CASSDRQKNTGELFF. The DNA for the CDR3 is TGTGCCAGCAGTGACCGGCAGAAGAACACCGGGGAGCTGTTTTTT.

J is TRBJ1-2 and V is TRBV25-1; D gene ambiguous. This CDR3 region has 14 residues. CDR1 and CDR2 from the germline V gene are MGHDK and SYGVNS. Trimming took off 1 base at V and 8 bases at J, with 14 bases between the two ends. CDR3 nucleotide sequence: TGTGCCAGCAGTGAATGGCAGCTCCCGGGAGGCTACACCTTC. Protein: CASSEWQLPGGYTF.

The V and J genes are TRBV10-3 and TRBJ1-4; D not certain. V lost 0 bases and J lost 3, with 8 bases in between. Germline V lookup: CDR1 ENHRY, CDR2 SYGVKD. CDR3 length equals 15 residues. The CDR3 here is CAISESSESNEKLFF. The DNA for the CDR3 is TGTGCCATCAGTGAGTCGAGTGAGTCTAATGAAAAACTGTTTTTT.

This clonotype has only a few counts. This chain uses TRBV10-1 with TRBJ2-2; possibly TRBD1 for D (6 bases). Germline lookup yields CDR1 WNHNN and CDR2 SYGVQD (reference sequence). The CDR3 spans 13 residues. Trimming left V 6 bases short and J 4 bases short, with 9 bases between. The CDR3: CASSRGVTGELFF. The CDR3 DNA sequence: TGCGCCAGCAGCAGGGGCGTCACCGGGGAGCTGTTTTTT.

The table lists this clonotype with a few counts. V gene TRBV7-2 combines with J gene TRBJ2-1, with TRBD2 matching over 9 bases. The assigned J gene may be wrong: the sequence end matches TRBJ2-5 better. This CDR3 is 15 amino acids long. The germline gives CDR1 SGHTA, CDR2 FQGNSA. The CDR3 region has the DNA TGTGCCAGCAGCACAGTAGCGGGAGCCGAGGAGACCCAGTACTTC. Translated, it gives CASSTVAGAEETQYF.

In its sample, this clonotype was seen a few times. The J gene is TRBJ2-4, the V gene TRBV12-3 or TRBV12-4, with D perhaps TRBD2 (5 bases). This CDR3 is 12 amino acids long. With 4 bases removed from V and 13 bases from J, the gap between germline ends came to 14 bases. The CDR3 sequence: CASSSLSVRQYF. The CDR3, as DNA: TGTGCCAGCAGTTCGCTTAGCGTCAGGCAGTACTTC.

The sample holds a few counts of this clonotype. The V and J genes are TRBV11-2 and TRBJ2-5, with 7 nucleotides matching TRBD1. The J call is doubtful: the DNA matches TRBJ2-7 better. The length of the CDR3 is 15 residues. The germline V gene has CDR1 SGHAT and CDR2 FQNNGV. The CDR3 DNA sequence: TGTGCCAGCAGCTTAGACCGTGGGACAGCCTACGAGCAGTACTTC. Protein: CASSLDRGTAYEQYF.

This clonotype was seen a few times. This rearrangement joins TRBV30 to TRBJ2-6; no definite D call. The CDR3 contains 14 residues. Germline V lookup: CDR1 GTSNPN, CDR2 SVGIG (reference sequence). V gave up 5 bases and J gave up 0 bases, with 8 bases separating them. The CDR3 loop reads CAWAVGSGANVLTF. The CDR3 DNA reads TGTGCCTGGGCTGTGGGCTCTGGGGCCAACGTCCTGACTTTC.

This clonotype was counted once. The V gene is TRBV20-1, the J gene TRBJ2-7, with TRBD2 identical over 7 bases. The CDR3 covers 17 residues. Looked up from germline, CDR1 is DFQATT and CDR2 is SNEGSKA (reference sequence). With V trimmed by 0 bases and J by 0 bases, 11 bases remained unmatched. Here the CDR3 reads CSAREGRLADSSYEQYF. The CDR3 DNA sequence: TGCAGTGCTAGAGAGGGTAGACTAGCCGACAGCTCCTACGAGCAGTACTTC.

Only a few counts were recorded for this clonotype. The chain recombines TRBV10-1 with TRBJ2-5; D possibly matches TRBD1 or TRBD2 (5 bases each). Trimming took 6 bases from V and 3 from J, leaving 32 bases between them. CDR3 length equals 20 residues. Germline values: CDR1 WNHNN, CDR2 SYGVQD (reference sequence). The CDR3 coding sequence is TGCGCCAGCAGAACACTCAATACCCATCCCATGATCGGGGCAAAAGAGACCCAGTACTTC. This translates into CASRTLNTHPMIGAKETQYF.

This chain connects TRBV20-1 to TRBJ1-2; 8 bases map to TRBD1. The trim removed 5 bases at V and 4 bases at J, leaving 3 bases unmatched. CDR3 length: 12 amino acids. Germline assignment: CDR1 DFQATT and CDR2 SNEGSKA (reference sequence). As DNA, the CDR3 is TGCAGTGCTTCAGGGGGCGGCTATGGCTACACCTTC. Translation: CSASGGGYGYTF.

V gene TRBV7-9 combines with J gene TRBJ2-5; 8 bases match TRBD2. The J call could be wrong; TRBJ2-1 is a better fit for the DNA end. The length of the CDR3 is 14 residues. Germline V gene data show CDR1 as SEHNR and CDR2 as FQNEAQ (reference sequence). CDR3 sequence reads: CASSYSGTVDEQFF. In nucleotides, the CDR3 is TGTGCCAGCAGCTATAGCGGGACGGTCGATGAGCAGTTCTTC.

This clonotype was observed at least ten times. The V gene is TRBV10-3, the J gene TRBJ2-3, with a weak D call TRBD1 (5 bases). The CDR3 has 16 residues. V was clipped by 0 bases and J by 6 bases, with 16 bases between them. CDR1 and CDR2 (germline): ENHRY, SYGVKD. This chain's CDR3 is CAISESGLPYSDTQYF. CDR3 in DNA: TGTGCCATCAGTGAGTCGGGGCTCCCCTATTCCGATACGCAGTATTTT.

CDR3 in amino acids: CAWSGTSGGRNIQYF. The CDR3 DNA sequence: TGTGCCTGGAGTGGGACTAGCGGGGGTAGAAACATTCAGTACTTC. The chain is built from TRBV30 and TRBJ2-4, with 13 bases lining up with TRBD2. CDR1 GTSNPN and CDR2 SVGIG come from the germline V gene (reference sequence). This CDR3 region has 15 residues. J lost 6 bases, V lost 1 base, and 3 bases had no gene match.

This clonotype has only a few counts. This chain links TRBV24-1 with TRBJ2-3, with D possibly being TRBD1 (7 bases). Trimming pared 5 bases from V and 2 bases from J, leaving 16 bases between. CDR3 length: 16 residues. Germline values: CDR1 KGHDR, CDR2 SFDVKD. CDR3 DNA sequence: TGTGCCACCAGTGGTGGGGGGACAGACTTCACAGATACGCAGTATTTT. Translating gives CATSGGGTDFTDTQYF.

Remarks on this clonotype: An end of the junction does not agree with germline; a read error may underlie this. The chain recombines TRBV6-5 with TRBJ2-6; unclear D gene. In germline, CDR1 is MNHEY, CDR2 SVGAGI. This CDR3 contains 12 residues. This CDR3 reads CVSSSGANVLTF. CDR3 in DNA: TGTGTCAGCAGTTCTGGGGCCAACGTCCTGACTTTC.

This clonotype has more than one count but fewer than ten. V usage is TRBV28 and J usage is TRBJ2-7; the D gene is possibly TRBD1 (5 bases). There are 15 residues in the CDR3. The germline V gene encodes CDR1 MDHEN and CDR2 SYDVKM. V was clipped by 5 bases and J by 2 bases, with 16 bases between them. The chain's CDR3 is CASSPTRAPTYEQYF. The CDR3 coding sequence is TGTGCCAGCAGTCCAACCAGGGCGCCAACCTACGAGCAGTACTTC.

This clonotype showed up just a few times. V gene TRBV12-3 or TRBV12-4 combines with J gene TRBJ2-3, with D perhaps assigned TRBD1 or TRBD2 (5 bases each). The CDR3 sequence is 14 residues long. Trimming shortened V by 4 bases and J by 4 bases, and 12 bases separated the two germline ends. The CDR3 loop reads CASSWGRGPDTQYF. For the CDR3, the DNA is TGTGCCAGCAGTTGGGGCCGGGGCCCAGATACGCAGTATTTT.

The chain recombines TRBV20-1 with TRBJ1-2; D is perhaps TRBD1 (6 bases). The CDR3 has 14 amino acids. Germline V gene sequence: CDR1 DFQATT, CDR2 SNEGSKA (reference sequence). V lost 6 bases to trimming and J lost 5 bases, with 19 bases between them. This CDR3 reads CSAGGSRTAYGYTF. DNA of the CDR3: TGCAGTGCCGGCGGCTCTAGGACAGCTTATGGCTACACCTTC.

This clonotype showed up just a few times. The chain employs TRBV20-1 and TRBJ2-5; possibly TRBD1 or TRBD2 for D (6 bases each). The end of the DNA aligns better with TRBJ2-7, so the J call may be wrong. This CDR3 is 15 amino acids long. Germline V gene sequence: CDR1 DFQATT, CDR2 SNEGSKA (reference sequence). CDR3 nucleotides: TGCAGTGCTAGTAAGGGGGGAAGTGGCTCCTACGAGCAGTACTTC. It codes for CSASKGGSGSYEQYF.